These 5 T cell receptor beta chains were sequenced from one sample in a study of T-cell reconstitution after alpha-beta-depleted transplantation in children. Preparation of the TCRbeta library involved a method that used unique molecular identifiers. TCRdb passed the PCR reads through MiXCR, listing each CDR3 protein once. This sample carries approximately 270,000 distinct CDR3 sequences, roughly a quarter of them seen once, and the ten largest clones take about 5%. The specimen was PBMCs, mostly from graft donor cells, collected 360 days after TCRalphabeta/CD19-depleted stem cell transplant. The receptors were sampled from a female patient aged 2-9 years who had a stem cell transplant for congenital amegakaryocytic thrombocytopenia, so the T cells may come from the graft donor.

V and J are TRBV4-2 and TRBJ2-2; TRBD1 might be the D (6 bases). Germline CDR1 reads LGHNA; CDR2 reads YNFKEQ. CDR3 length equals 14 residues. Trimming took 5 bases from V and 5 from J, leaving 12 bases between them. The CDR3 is CASSFTGPTGELFF. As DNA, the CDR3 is TGTGCCAGCAGCTTCACAGGGCCAACCGGGGAGCTGTTTTTT.

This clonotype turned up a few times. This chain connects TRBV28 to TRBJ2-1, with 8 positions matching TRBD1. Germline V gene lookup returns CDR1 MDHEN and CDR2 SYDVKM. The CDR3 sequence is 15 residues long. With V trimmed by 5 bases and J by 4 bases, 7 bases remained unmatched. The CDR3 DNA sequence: TGTGCCAGCAGTACCGGACAGGGAGGATACAATGAGCAGTTCTTC. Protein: CASSTGQGGYNEQFF. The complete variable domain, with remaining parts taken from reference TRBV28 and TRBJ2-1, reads DVKVTQSSRYLVKRTGEKVFLECVQDMDHENMFWYRQDPGLGLRLIYFSYDVKMKEKGDIPEGYSVSREKKERFSLILESASTNQTSMYLCASSTGQGGYNEQFFGPGTRLTVL.

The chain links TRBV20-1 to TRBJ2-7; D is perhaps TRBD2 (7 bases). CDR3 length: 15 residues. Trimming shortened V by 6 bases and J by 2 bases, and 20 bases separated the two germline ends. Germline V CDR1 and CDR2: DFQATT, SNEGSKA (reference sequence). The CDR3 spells CSASGEGGPPYEQYF. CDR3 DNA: TGCAGTGCCTCAGGCGAGGGGGGGCCCCCCTACGAGCAGTACTTC.

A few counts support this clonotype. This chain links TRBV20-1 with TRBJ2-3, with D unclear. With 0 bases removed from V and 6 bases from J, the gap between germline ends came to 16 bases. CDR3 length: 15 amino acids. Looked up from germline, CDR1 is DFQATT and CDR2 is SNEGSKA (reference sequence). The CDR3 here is CSARDWLGGSDTQYF. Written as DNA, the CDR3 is TGCAGTGCTAGAGATTGGCTAGGTGGTTCCGATACGCAGTATTTT.

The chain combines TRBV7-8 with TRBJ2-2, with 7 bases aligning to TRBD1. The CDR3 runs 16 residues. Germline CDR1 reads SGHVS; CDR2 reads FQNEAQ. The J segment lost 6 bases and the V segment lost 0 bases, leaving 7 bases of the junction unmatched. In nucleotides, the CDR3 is TGTGCCAGCAGCTTAGCCCGGACAGGATGGGCCGGGGAGCTGTTTTTT. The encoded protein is CASSLARTGWAGELFF.